One sample yielded the 30 T cell receptor beta chains listed below, sequenced in a study of blood T cell repertoires in COVID-19. Some clones are missing from TCRdb's copy, which holds only in-frame ones; the method was immunoSEQ multiplex PCR. The top ten hold 15% to 20% of the sample, which has about 170,000 clones, 79% seen once. The sequenced sample was PBMCs or T cells enriched from blood (not recorded which). These receptors were collected from an older woman in a cohort exposed to, infected with or recovered from COVID-19 (not recorded which).

This clone appeared a single time. The chain combines TRBV7-2 with TRBJ1-6, with 7 bases lining up with TRBD1. The V segment lost 0 bases and the J segment 9 bases; nucleotides outside the gene matches: 5. Germline V lookup: CDR1 SGHTA, CDR2 FQGNSA. The CDR3 is 15 amino acids. CDR3 sequence reads: CASSLATGNTSPLHF. The CDR3 DNA reads TGTGCCAGCAGCTTAGCGACAGGGAACACTTCACCCCTCCACTTT.

A single count supports this clone. The chain carries TRBV29-1 and TRBJ2-3, with a weak D call TRBD2 (5 bases). The CDR3 runs to 13 residues. The germline gives CDR1 SQVTM, CDR2 ANQGSEA. V lost 5 bases to trimming and J lost 4 bases, with 13 bases between them. The CDR3 bases are TGCAGCGTTACAAGGCTGAGGGCAGATACGCAGTATTTT. It codes for CSVTRLRADTQYF.

This clone is a singleton in its sample. The chain carries TRBV18 and TRBJ2-1, with D perhaps TRBD1 (6 bases). Germline V gene sequence: CDR1 KGHSH, CDR2 LQKENI. The V end lost 2 bases, the J end lost 3 bases, and 11 bases lay between the germline ends. The CDR3 loop spans 15 amino acids. The CDR3 bases are TGTGCCAGCTCACCATTAGGACAGAGCTACAATGAGCAGTTCTTC. Translated: CASSPLGQSYNEQFF.

The V and J genes are TRBV28 and TRBJ1-1, with D possibly TRBD1 on 6 matching bases. V was trimmed by 3 bases and J by 9 bases, leaving 8 bases between them. CDR1 and CDR2 (germline): MDHEN, SYDVKM. The CDR3 consists of 11 residues. CDR3 nucleotides: TGTGCCAGCAGTTTCGACAGGAAAGCTTTCTTT. It codes for CASSFDRKAFF.

The chain employs TRBV28 and TRBJ1-5; the match to TRBD1 covers 10 bases. Germline CDR1 and CDR2: MDHEN and SYDVKM. Trimming took 5 bases from V and 3 from J; bases not matched to a gene: 7. The CDR3 length is 16 residues. The CDR3 spells CASSRMDRGFNQPQHF. DNA of the CDR3: TGTGCCAGCAGTCGAATGGACAGGGGGTTCAATCAGCCCCAGCATTTT.

V gene TRBV28 combines with J gene TRBJ1-5, with D unclear. The V and J ends lost 5 bases and 5 bases respectively, with 13 bases between them. In germline, CDR1 is MDHEN, CDR2 SYDVKM. The CDR3 extends over 14 amino acids. CDR3 sequence (DNA): TGTGCCAGCAGTCTGCACAGCGGGGATCAGCCCCAGCATTTT. Its protein is CASSLHSGDQPQHF.

The table lists this clone with a few counts. The chain is built from TRBV6-5 and TRBJ1-1; D remains ambiguous. The CDR3 sequence is 14 residues long. The germline V and J ends were trimmed by 2 bases and 1 base, with 8 bases remaining between them. Germline CDR1 and CDR2: MNHEY and SVGAGI. The CDR3, as DNA: TGTGCCAGCAGTTACCTAGACCCGAACACTGAAGCTTTCTTT. Its translation is CASSYLDPNTEAFF.

V and J are TRBV28 and TRBJ1-3; TRBD1 aligns across 7 bases. The CDR3 is 14 amino acids. From germline, CDR1 is MDHEN and CDR2 SYDVKM. Trimming took 4 bases from V and 10 from J; bases not matched to a gene: 10. This CDR3 is CASSYLPGGDTIYF. The CDR3 DNA follows: TGTGCCAGCAGTTACCTTCCAGGGGGAGATACCATATATTTT.

V usage is TRBV20-1 and J usage is TRBJ2-5, with D possibly matching TRBD2 (5 bases). CDR1 and CDR2 from the germline V gene are DFQATT and SNEGSKA (reference sequence). The CDR3 is 11 amino acids. V shed 7 bases and J shed 4 bases, with 10 bases lying between them. The CDR3 is CSVASGETQYF. The DNA of the CDR3 is TGCAGTGTGGCCAGCGGAGAGACCCAGTACTTC.

The chain recombines TRBV6-5 with TRBJ2-1; 8 bases are shared with TRBD2. Looked up from germline, CDR1 is MNHEY and CDR2 is SVGAGI. V gave up 6 bases and J gave up 4 bases; unmatched junction bases: 8. The CDR3 has 15 amino acids. As DNA, the CDR3 is TGTGCCAGCAGGACCTTAGCGGGGATATACAATGAGCAGTTCTTC. Its protein is CASRTLAGIYNEQFF.

The CDR3 reads CASSTGGGRNTEAFF. Written as DNA, the CDR3 is TGTGCCAGCTCCACGGGAGGCGGTAGGAACACTGAAGCTTTCTTT. The chain couples TRBV18 to TRBJ1-1; D gene uncertain. The V gene lost 6 bases and the J gene lost 1 base, with 15 bases spanning the gap. This CDR3 comprises 15 residues. The germline gives CDR1 KGHSH, CDR2 LQKENI.

This sequence joins TRBV15 and TRBJ1-1; D uncertain. This CDR3 is 14 amino acids long. The V gene's germline CDR1 is LNHNV and CDR2 YYDKDF (reference sequence). Deletions cut 0 bases from V and 4 bases from J, with 9 bases between. CDR3 residues: CATSRDAVGTEAFF. CDR3 DNA sequence: TGTGCCACCAGCAGAGATGCGGTAGGCACTGAAGCTTTCTTT. Full variable domain (rest looked up from reference TRBV15 and TRBJ1-1): DAMVIQNPRYQVTQFGKPVTLSCSQTLNHNVMYWYQQKSSQAPKLLFHYYDKDFNNEADTPDNFQSRRPNTSFCFLDIRSPGLGDTAMYLCATSRDAVGTEAFFGQGTRLTVV.

The genes are TRBV28 and TRBJ2-1; 15 nucleotides match TRBD2. Trimming removed 6 bases from V and 1 base from J; junction bases left unmatched: 4. This CDR3 is built from 17 residues. Germline V gene lookup returns CDR1 MDHEN and CDR2 SYDVKM. The CDR3 spells CASRGLAGGVSYNEQFF. CDR3 sequence (DNA): TGTGCCAGCAGGGGACTAGCGGGAGGAGTTTCCTACAATGAGCAGTTCTTC. Looking up the rest from reference TRBV28 and TRBJ2-1 gives the full variable domain: DVKVTQSSRYLVKRTGEKVFLECVQDMDHENMFWYRQDPGLGLRLIYFSYDVKMKEKGDIPEGYSVSREKKERFSLILESASTNQTSMYLCASRGLAGGVSYNEQFFGPGTRLTVL.

The chain couples TRBV29-1 to TRBJ1-2; 10 bases line up with TRBD1. CDR1 is SQVTM, CDR2 ANQGSEA, per germline. The CDR3 spans 12 residues. Trimming cost V 6 bases and J 8 bases; bases outside gene matches: 6. For the CDR3, the DNA is TGCAGCGTCGGGACAGGGGATACGGGCTACACCTTC. Its protein is CSVGTGDTGYTF. The full variable domain, with the rest looked up from reference TRBV29-1 and TRBJ1-2, is SAVISQKPSRDICQRGTSLTIQCQVDSQVTMMFWYRQQPGQSLTLIATANQGSEATYESGFVIDKFPISRPNLTFSTLTVSNMSPEDSSIYLCSVGTGDTGYTFGSGTRLTVV.

The chain couples TRBV27 to TRBJ2-1; maybe TRBD1 (6 bases). The germline V and J ends were trimmed by 2 bases and 0 bases, with 8 bases remaining between them. Germline V gives CDR1 MNHEY, CDR2 SMNVEV (reference sequence). The CDR3 has 15 amino acids. The CDR3 coding sequence is TGTGCCAGCAGTTTAGGACAGCCCTCCTACAATGAGCAGTTCTTC. Translating gives CASSLGQPSYNEQFF.

The chain joins TRBV28 to TRBJ1-3, with D possibly TRBD1 on 6 matching bases. This CDR3 is 15 amino acids long. Germline CDR1 is MDHEN and CDR2 is SYDVKM. Trimming removed 6 bases from V and 0 bases from J, with 12 bases in between. The CDR3 nucleotides are TGTGCCAGCAGACCCGACAGGAACTCTGGAAACACCATATATTTT. It specifies CASRPDRNSGNTIYF.

The genes are TRBV5-6 and TRBJ2-1, with 8 nucleotides matching TRBD2. This CDR3 spans 15 amino acids. Unmatched junction bases numbered 10, after V lost 4 bases and J lost 7 bases. Germline assignment: CDR1 SGHDT and CDR2 YYEEEE. CDR3 residues: CASSPGLGVGNEQFF. CDR3 bases: TGTGCCAGCAGCCCGGGACTAGGGGTTGGGAATGAGCAGTTCTTC. Full variable domain (missing parts from reference TRBV5-6 and TRBJ2-1): DAGVTQSPTHLIKTRGQQVTLRCSPKSGHDTVSWYQQALGQGPQFIFQYYEEEERQRGNFPDRFSGHQFPNYSSELNVNALLLGDSALYLCASSPGLGVGNEQFFGPGTRLTVL.

This clone was recorded at least ten times. V is TRBV4-3 and J is TRBJ2-2; 8 nucleotides line up with TRBD2. The CDR3 runs 18 residues. CDR1 is LGHNA and CDR2 is YSLEER in the germline V gene. V lost 0 bases and J lost 6; bases outside the gene matches: 12. The DNA for the CDR3 is TGCGCCAGCAGCCAAGATCTCGGAACGGGAGGGGTCGCCGGGGAGCTGTTTTTT. Translating it yields CASSQDLGTGGVAGELFF.

This clone was seen once. J is TRBJ1-1 and V is TRBV11-2, with TRBD1 identical over 8 bases. V dropped 5 bases and J dropped 6; count of bases not matched to a gene: 5. CDR3 length: 13 amino acids. The germline gives CDR1 SGHAT, CDR2 FQNNGV. CDR3 residues: CASSPDRAAEAFF. In nucleotides, the CDR3 is TGTGCCAGCAGCCCGGACAGGGCCGCTGAAGCTTTCTTT.

The chain combines TRBV27 with TRBJ2-7; 8 nucleotides line up with TRBD1. Trimming cost V 6 bases and J 3 bases; bases outside gene matches: 10. The germline gives CDR1 MNHEY, CDR2 SMNVEV (reference sequence). This CDR3 is built from 15 residues. The CDR3 DNA follows: TGTGCCAGCAGCCAGGGGGCCCTCCTCTACTACGAGCAGTACTTC. Protein product: CASSQGALLYYEQYF.

The chain joins TRBV11-2 to TRBJ1-3; 9 bases align to TRBD1. This CDR3 contains 15 residues. In germline, CDR1 is SGHAT, CDR2 FQNNGV. The V gene end was trimmed by 5 bases and the J gene end by 4 bases; junction bases not matched to a gene: 6. The CDR3 DNA reads as TGTGCCAGCAGCCCCCAACAGGGGGCCGGAAACACCATATATTTT. It codes for CASSPQQGAGNTIYF. The variable domain in full, with the rest retrieved from reference TRBV11-2 and TRBJ1-3, is EAGVAQSPRYKIIEKRQSVAFWCNPISGHATLYWYQQILGQGPKLLIQFQNNGVVDDSQLPKDRFSAERLKGVDSTLKIQPAKLEDSAVYLCASSPQQGAGNTIYFGEGSWLTVV.

The genes are TRBV7-6 and TRBJ2-7, with 14 bases matching TRBD2. Trimming cost V 5 bases and J 4 bases; bases outside gene matches: 16. CDR1 and CDR2 from the germline V gene are SGHVS and FNYEAQ. The CDR3 totals 19 residues. The DNA of the CDR3 is TGTGCCAGCAGCCGAAGTTTCCCGACTAGCGGGAGGGCCTCGTACGAGCAGTACTTC. Translation: CASSRSFPTSGRASYEQYF.

The chain links TRBV28 to TRBJ1-4, with 9 positions matching TRBD1. Trimming at V came to 6 bases and at J to 1 base, leaving 6 bases not matched to a gene. The CDR3 is 16 amino acids. CDR1 and CDR2 (germline): MDHEN, SYDVKM. CDR3 DNA: TGTGCCAGCAGCCTACAGGGGGCAGTAACTAATGAAAAACTGTTTTTT. Its translation: CASSLQGAVTNEKLFF.

The chain employs TRBV7-9 and TRBJ2-2, with TRBD2 as a possible D gene (5 bases). The CDR3 runs to 16 residues. Trimming took 3 bases from V and 0 from J, leaving 11 bases between them. Germline values: CDR1 SEHNR, CDR2 FQNEAQ (reference sequence). CDR3 protein: CASSLQLGSNTGELFF. The CDR3 region has the DNA TGTGCCAGCAGCTTGCAACTAGGATCGAACACCGGGGAGCTGTTTTTT.

The gene calls are TRBV6-1 and TRBJ1-1, with D unclear. V lost 1 base, J lost 6 bases, and 9 bases lay in between. CDR1 MNHNS and CDR2 SASEGT come from the germline V gene. The CDR3 contains 13 residues. The CDR3 region is CASSEVNRAEAFF. DNA of the CDR3: TGTGCCAGCAGTGAAGTAAACAGAGCTGAAGCTTTCTTT.

V is TRBV24-1 and J is TRBJ2-5, with D perhaps matching TRBD2 (7 bases). Germline values: CDR1 KGHDR, CDR2 SFDVKD. V lost 3 bases and J lost 4, with 14 bases in between. CDR3 length: 15 residues. This CDR3 reads CATSDLLGGGETQYF. The DNA for the CDR3 is TGTGCCACCAGTGATCTCCTAGGGGGGGGAGAGACCCAGTACTTC.

V usage is TRBV6-5 and J usage is TRBJ2-7; D is perhaps TRBD2 (6 bases). The V gene lost 0 bases and the J gene lost 3 bases, with 6 bases spanning the gap. The CDR3 extends over 13 amino acids. Per the germline V gene, CDR1 is MNHEY and CDR2 is SVGAGI. In DNA form, the CDR3 reads TGTGCCAGCAGTTACTCGGAGGGCTACGAGCAGTACTTC. Translating gives CASSYSEGYEQYF.

The gene calls are TRBV29-1 and TRBJ2-1; no clear D gene. CDR3 size: 13 residues. Trimming removed 8 bases from V and 0 bases from J, with 11 bases in between. Germline-derived CDR1 and CDR2 are SQVTM and ANQGSEA. The CDR3 DNA reads as TGCAGCTATGGCCAAAGCTCCTACAATGAGCAGTTCTTC. Encoded protein: CSYGQSSYNEQFF.

J is TRBJ2-3 and V is TRBV5-1; 7 bases line up with TRBD2. The CDR3 sequence is 15 residues long. Trimming took 0 bases from V and 7 from J; bases not matched to a gene: 8. CDR1 is SGHRS and CDR2 is YFSETQ in the germline V gene. CDR3: CASSLVASGEHTQYF. The CDR3 DNA reads TGCGCCAGCAGCTTGGTGGCTAGCGGAGAGCATACGCAGTATTTT.

CDR3 in amino acids: CASSLGGAGGSDTQYF. The CDR3 region has the DNA TGTGCCAGCAGCTTGGGGGGAGCGGGAGGATCAGATACGCAGTATTTT. The chain uses TRBV5-4 and TRBJ2-3; 9 bases map to TRBD2. The V and J ends lost 0 bases and 4 bases, in that order; junction bases with no gene match: 6. Germline V lookup: CDR1 SGHNT, CDR2 YYREEE (reference sequence). The CDR3 is made up of 16 amino acids.